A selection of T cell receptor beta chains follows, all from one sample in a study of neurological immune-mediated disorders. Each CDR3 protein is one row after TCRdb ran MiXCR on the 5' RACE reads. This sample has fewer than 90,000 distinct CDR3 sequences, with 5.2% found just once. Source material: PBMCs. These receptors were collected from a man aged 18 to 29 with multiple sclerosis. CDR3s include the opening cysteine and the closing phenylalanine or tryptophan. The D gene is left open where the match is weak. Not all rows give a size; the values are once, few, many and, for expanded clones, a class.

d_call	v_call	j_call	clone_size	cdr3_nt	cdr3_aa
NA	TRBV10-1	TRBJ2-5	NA	TGCGCCAGCAGTGATACCGGTCGCGGGGATGCAGAGACCCAGTACTTC	CASSDTGRGDAETQYF
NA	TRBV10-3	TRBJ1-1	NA	TGTGCCATCAGTGGACGTGTAGAAGCTTTCTTT	CAISGRVEAFF
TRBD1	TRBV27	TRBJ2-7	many	TGTGCCAGCAGTCCCAGACAGGGGGCTAGCTACGAGCAGTACTTC	CASSPRQGASYEQYF
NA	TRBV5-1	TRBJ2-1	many	TGCGCCAGCAGCCCGCAGCCCAGGGATGGAGAGCAGTTCTTC	CASSPQPRDGEQFF
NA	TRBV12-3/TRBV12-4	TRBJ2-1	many	TGTGCCAGCAGTTTCAATGAGCAGTTCTTC	CASSFNEQFF
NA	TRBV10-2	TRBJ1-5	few	TGCGCCAGCAGGGCCGACGCTCAGGGGTATAGCAATCAGCCCCAGAATTTT	CASRADAQGYSNQPQNF
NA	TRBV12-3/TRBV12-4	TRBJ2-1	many	TGTGCCAGCACCGACGGACTATCACCCTACAATGAGCAGTTCTTC	CASTDGLSPYNEQFF
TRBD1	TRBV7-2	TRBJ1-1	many	TGTGCCAGCAGCCCGGACAGGATGAACACTGAAGCTTTCTTT	CASSPDRMNTEAFF
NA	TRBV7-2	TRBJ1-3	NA	TGTGCCAGCAGCACCACCCCCCTTTTTTCAAGTGGAAACACCATATATTTT	CASSTTPLFSSGNTIYF
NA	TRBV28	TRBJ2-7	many	TGTGCCAGCAACGGGTTAACCTACGAGCAGTACTTC	CASNGLTYEQYF
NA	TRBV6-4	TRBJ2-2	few	TGTGCCAGCAGTGAAGAGACTAGAGGGGCCGGGGAGCTGTTTTTT	CASSEETRGAGELFF
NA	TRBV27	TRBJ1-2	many	TGTGCCAGCAGTATTAGGGGGGAAGCTAACTATGGCTACACCTTC	CASSIRGEANYGYTF
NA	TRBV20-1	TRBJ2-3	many	TGCAGTGCTAGAGGGGCGGGCACAGATACGCAGTATTTT	CSARGAGTDTQYF
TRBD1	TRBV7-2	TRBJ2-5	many	TGTGCCAGCAGCACTAACAGGGGTCGAGAGACCCAGTACTTC	CASSTNRGRETQYF
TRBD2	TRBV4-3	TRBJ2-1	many	TGCGCCAGCAGCCAAGATTGGCGGGGGAACAATGAGCAGTTCTTC	CASSQDWRGNNEQFF
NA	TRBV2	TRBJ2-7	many	TGTGCCAGCAGTGGGCCCAGGCCATACGAGCAGTACTTC	CASSGPRPYEQYF
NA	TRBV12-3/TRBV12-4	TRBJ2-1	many	TGTGCCCTTCTCGACGAGTACAATGAGCAGTTCTTC	CALLDEYNEQFF
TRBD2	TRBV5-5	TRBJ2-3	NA	TGTGCCAGCAGCTTTACGGGGGGGCTGGGAGATACGCAGTATTTT	CASSFTGGLGDTQYF
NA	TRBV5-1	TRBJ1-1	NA	TGCGCCAGCAGCCCAGGGACGGCAAACACTGAAGCTTTCTTT	CASSPGTANTEAFF
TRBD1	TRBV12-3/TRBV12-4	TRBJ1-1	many	TGTGCCAGCAGTTCCCGGGACAGGGATTCTGAAGCTTTCTTT	CASSSRDRDSEAFF
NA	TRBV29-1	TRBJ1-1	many	TGCAGCGTTGAAGACGGAATGAACACTGAAGCTTTCTTT	CSVEDGMNTEAFF
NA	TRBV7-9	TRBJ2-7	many	TGTGCCAGCAGCTCAAGCCCGCTAGAGCAGTACTTC	CASSSSPLEQYF
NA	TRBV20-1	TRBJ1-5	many	TGCAGTGCTAGAGCGGACGCCTATAGCAATCAGCCCCAGCATTTT	CSARADAYSNQPQHF
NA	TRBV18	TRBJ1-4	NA	TGTGCCAGCTCACCGCTCCGGGGCGGTGAAAAACTGTTTTTT	CASSPLRGGEKLFF
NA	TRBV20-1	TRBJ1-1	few	TGCAGTGCTAGAGACGGCACCGGGCCCAAAAACACTGAAGCTTTCTTT	CSARDGTGPKNTEAFF
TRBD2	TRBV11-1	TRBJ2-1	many	TGTGCCAGCAGCTTATATAGCGGGAGGGCCTACAATGAGCAGTTCTTC	CASSLYSGRAYNEQFF
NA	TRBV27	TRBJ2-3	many	TGTGCCAGCAGTTCCCTCCCCACTAGCACAGATACGCAGTATTTT	CASSSLPTSTDTQYF
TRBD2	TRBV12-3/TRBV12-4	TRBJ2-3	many	TGTGCCAGCAGCCGGACTAGCGAGGGCTATACGCAGTATTTT	CASSRTSEGYTQYF
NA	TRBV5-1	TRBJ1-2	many	TGCGCCAGCAGCTTGGTCCCAGGAGACTATGGCTACACCTTC	CASSLVPGDYGYTF
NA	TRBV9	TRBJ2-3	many	TGTGCCAGCAGCGTGGCTGGCGGGGGCACAGATACGCAGTATTTT	CASSVAGGGTDTQYF
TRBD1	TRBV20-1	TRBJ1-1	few	TGCAGTGCTAGACCCTTAAACAGGGGATTATGGACTGAAGCTTTCTTT	CSARPLNRGLWTEAFF
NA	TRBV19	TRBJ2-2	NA	TGTGCCAGTAGTATAGCACGAACCGGGGAGCTGTTTTTT	CASSIARTGELFF
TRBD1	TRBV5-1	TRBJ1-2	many	TGCGCCAGCGCGGAGGGGGCGAATGGCTACACCTTC	CASAEGANGYTF
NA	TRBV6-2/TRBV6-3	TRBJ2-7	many	TGTGCCAGCAGTTACTCGGCACTCATCTACGAGCAGTACTTC	CASSYSALIYEQYF
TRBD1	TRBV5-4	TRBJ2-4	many	TGTGCCAGCAGCCCGGACAGGGGAGGTAGAAACATTCAGTACTTC	CASSPDRGGRNIQYF
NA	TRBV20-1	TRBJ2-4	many	TGCAGTGCTAGCGAAATACTAGCACCCAAAAACATTCAGTACTTC	CSASEILAPKNIQYF
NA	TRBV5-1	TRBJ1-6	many	TGCGCCAGCAGCTTCGGTAGCTCCTATAATTCACCCCTCAACTTT	CASSFGSSYNSPLNF
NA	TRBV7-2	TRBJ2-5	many	TGTGCCAGCAGCCGGGCCGGGACTCAAGAGACCCAGTACTTC	CASSRAGTQETQYF
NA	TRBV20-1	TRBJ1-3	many	TGCAGTGCCGCCTTTTGGGGAAACACCATATATTTT	CSAAFWGNTIYF
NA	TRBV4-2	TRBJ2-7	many	TGTGCCAGCAGCCAAGGAAAGGGGGTCAACGAGCAGTACTTC	CASSQGKGVNEQYF